This record concerns one T cell receptor (beta chain) sequence. Its recognized antigen is unknown. No base qualities exist here, and no much larger clone lies one base off it. This sample was included in a study of T and B cells in COVID-19 patients (TCRdb year 2020). With regard to the full study: In this study, adaptive immunity was profiled in COVID-19 patients who either had active infection or had recovered, using TRB and IGH repertoire sequencing of peripheral blood. Because samples were available both during active disease and after recovery, a couple of patients were counted in both the recovered and the active cohorts. Critical illness requiring mechanical ventilation or ECMO was present in most of the 20 patients in the active-infection cohort. Over 8 million TCR sequences were analysed from a TCR and BCR sequence repository that comprised 37 patients and roughly 73 time points. In the active-infection cohort, about 90% of the roughly 20 patients had comorbidities linked to unfavorable COVID-19 outcome. As many as 9 follow-up blood samples were taken per patient, and some of the samples covered different disease stages within the same individual. Median age was around 35 years in the recovered cohort versus under 70 years in the active-infection cohort. The recovered cohort included more than 15 patients who contributed about 21 samples, and most of those patients had mild to moderate COVID-19 that was managed on an outpatient basis. An age-matched reference group of around 42 healthy donors negative for COVID-19 antibodies served as the comparison for repertoire analyses.

The data were produced on an Illumina MiSeq. TRB rearrangements were amplified by multiplex PCR with BIOMED2 TRB-A/B primer pools. Illumina-compatible adapters and 7-nucleotide sample barcodes were attached to the amplicons in two consecutive PCRs. All library PCRs used Phusion HS II polymerase. The amplicons were purified from gel with the NucleoSpin Gel and PCR Clean-up kit, measured on Qubit, and combined at 4 to 4.5 nM. Amplicon pool quality was checked on an Agilent 2100 Bioanalyzer before Illumina next-generation sequencing. The published analysis was carried out like this. TRB rearrangements were annotated with MiXCR 3.0.8 using the default MiXCR reference library. Non-productive reads and sequences with fewer than 2 reads were removed, and every unique CDR3 nucleotide sequence was treated as one clone. R 3.5.1 was used to calculate clonality, diversity, richness and V-J gene usage. GLIPH2 was used for TCR clustering by CDR3 similarity, and generation probabilities were calculated by OLGA. Only GLIPH2 clusters containing at least four unique TCR clonotypes present in at least three individuals were kept. TCRdb passed the public sequencing reads through fastp at Q25 and MiXCR, retaining productive beta sequences. Under each unique CDR3 protein, matching rows form one entry showing the most common genes and DNA. TCRdb, not the original authors, processed these V and J calls. The sample table shows fewer than 5,000 distinct CDR3 sequences, and 33% are seen once. The ten largest make up roughly 25% of the sample.

Genomic DNA extracted from blood was used in amounts of roughly 220-500 ng for amplification of TRB repertoires. Study-wide conclusions, independent of this receptor: TRB repertoires were found to be highly clonal in active COVID-19, whereas diversity and richness at recovery were found to rise above healthy donor levels. The reported TCR clusters were said to need prospective validation before any clinical use. TRBV/TRBJ gene usage was reported as strongly skewed in patients with COVID-19. The cohort was judged too small for assessing how HLA contributes to COVID-19 susceptibility or severity. Few blood samples were available from mildly ill patients while symptoms were present, and early samples from severe cases were likewise scarce. A total of 2,000 to 2,500 TCR clusters were exclusive to the recovered cohort, and about 31 of those clusters were low-pGen clusters. Specific T cell subsets (CD4+/Treg/CD8+) and sorted SARS-CoV-2-responsive or tetramer+ T cells had not yet been sequenced, with those experiments still ongoing.

Sequenced: blood. This receptor was taken from a human donor who had recovered from COVID-19.

The DNA sequence follows: TGTGCCAGCTCACCAGGAACCGTTGCGGAGACCCAGTACTTC. It specifies CASSPGTVAETQYF. The chain links TRBV18 with TRBJ2-5, with the D segment identity uncertain. The CDR3 measures 14 amino acids from cysteine to phenylalanine. Only CDR3 DNA is held: 42 bases, read in frame from base 1. Taken from the germline V gene, the CDR1 and CDR2 loops are KGHSH and LQKENI. V is cut by 2 bases and J by 5 bases, and the space between the germline ends is 12 bases.